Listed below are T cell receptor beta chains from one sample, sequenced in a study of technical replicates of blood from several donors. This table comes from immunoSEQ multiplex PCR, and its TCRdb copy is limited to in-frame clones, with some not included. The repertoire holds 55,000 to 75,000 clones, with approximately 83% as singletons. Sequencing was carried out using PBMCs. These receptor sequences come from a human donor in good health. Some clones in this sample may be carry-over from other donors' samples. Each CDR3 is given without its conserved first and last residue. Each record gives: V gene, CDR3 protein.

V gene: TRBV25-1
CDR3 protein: ASSASDRGETQY

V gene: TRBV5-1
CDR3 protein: ASRSSGLNTGELF

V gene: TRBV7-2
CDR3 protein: ASSLELWGQGLKPQH

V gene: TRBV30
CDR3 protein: AWSKGGRSSTDTQY

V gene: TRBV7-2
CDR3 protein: ASSLGLLGTEAF

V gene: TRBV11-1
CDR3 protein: ASSAERDTDTQY

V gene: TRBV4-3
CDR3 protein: ASSQGGDLGLNEQF

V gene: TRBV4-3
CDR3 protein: ASSQDWGGTGNTIY

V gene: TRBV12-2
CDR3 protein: ASRLASVPGETQY

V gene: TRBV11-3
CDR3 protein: ASSLGEGTQY

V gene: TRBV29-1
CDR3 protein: SVPSEGLGETQY

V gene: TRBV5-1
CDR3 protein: ASSLGTGGTEAF

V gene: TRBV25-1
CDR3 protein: ASSTSSGAQTQY

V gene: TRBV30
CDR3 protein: ALVVDRGVGGYT

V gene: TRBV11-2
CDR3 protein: ASTLAGKNTGELF

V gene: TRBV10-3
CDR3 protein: AIGLSGELYEQY

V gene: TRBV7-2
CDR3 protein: ASSIVPFRGRISGNTIY

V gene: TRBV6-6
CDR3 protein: ASSYGGEVGEQY

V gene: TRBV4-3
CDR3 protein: ASSQARRDYEQY

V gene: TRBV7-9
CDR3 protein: ASSHLSGIEEKLF

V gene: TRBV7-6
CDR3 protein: ASSTRLGSGYT

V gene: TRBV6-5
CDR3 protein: ASGLAGTRDTQY

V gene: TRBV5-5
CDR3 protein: ASSLATYVYGYT

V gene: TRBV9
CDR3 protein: ASNHGQVQETQY

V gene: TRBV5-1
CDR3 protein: ASSEGTLGGEKLF

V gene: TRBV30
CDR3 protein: AWSLLYNSPLH

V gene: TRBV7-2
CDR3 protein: ASGQSGSSYEQY